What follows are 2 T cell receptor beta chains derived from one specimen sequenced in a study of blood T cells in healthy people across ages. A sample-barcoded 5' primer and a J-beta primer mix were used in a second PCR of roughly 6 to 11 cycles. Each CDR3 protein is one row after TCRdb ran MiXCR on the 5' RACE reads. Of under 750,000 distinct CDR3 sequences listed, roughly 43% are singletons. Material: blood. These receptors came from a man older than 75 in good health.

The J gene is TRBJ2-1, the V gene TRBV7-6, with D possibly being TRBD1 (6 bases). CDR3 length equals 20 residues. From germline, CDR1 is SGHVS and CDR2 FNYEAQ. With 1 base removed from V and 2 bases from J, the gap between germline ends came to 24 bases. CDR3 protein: CASSLEDRPRPLGAYNEQFF. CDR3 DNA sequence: TGTGCCAGCAGCTTAGAAGACAGGCCAAGGCCCCTCGGGGCCTACAATGAGCAGTTCTTC.

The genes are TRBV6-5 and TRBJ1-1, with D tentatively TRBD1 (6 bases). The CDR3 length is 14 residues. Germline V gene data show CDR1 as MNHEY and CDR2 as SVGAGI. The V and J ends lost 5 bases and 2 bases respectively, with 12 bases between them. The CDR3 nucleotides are TGTGCCAGCAGTGACGGCAGGGGAAACACTGAAGCTTTCTTT. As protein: CASSDGRGNTEAFF.